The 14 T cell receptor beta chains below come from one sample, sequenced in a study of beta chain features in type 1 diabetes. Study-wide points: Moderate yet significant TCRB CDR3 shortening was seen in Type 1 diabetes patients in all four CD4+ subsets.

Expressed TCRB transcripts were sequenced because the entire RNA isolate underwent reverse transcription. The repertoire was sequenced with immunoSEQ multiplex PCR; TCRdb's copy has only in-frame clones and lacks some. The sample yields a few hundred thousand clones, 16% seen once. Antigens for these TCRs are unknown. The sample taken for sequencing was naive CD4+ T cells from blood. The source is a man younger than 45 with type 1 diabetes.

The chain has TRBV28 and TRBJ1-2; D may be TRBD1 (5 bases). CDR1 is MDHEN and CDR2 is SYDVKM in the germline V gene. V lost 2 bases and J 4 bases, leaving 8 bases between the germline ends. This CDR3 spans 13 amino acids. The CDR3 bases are TGTGCCAGCAGTTTACGGACAACCTATGGCTACACCTTC. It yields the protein CASSLRTTYGYTF.

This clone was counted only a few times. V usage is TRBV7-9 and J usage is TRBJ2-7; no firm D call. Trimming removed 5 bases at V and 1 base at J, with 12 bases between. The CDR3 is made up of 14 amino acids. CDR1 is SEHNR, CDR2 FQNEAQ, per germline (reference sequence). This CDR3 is CASSAPVASYEQYF. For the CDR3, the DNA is TGTGCCAGCAGCGCCCCCGTAGCTTCCTACGAGCAGTACTTC.

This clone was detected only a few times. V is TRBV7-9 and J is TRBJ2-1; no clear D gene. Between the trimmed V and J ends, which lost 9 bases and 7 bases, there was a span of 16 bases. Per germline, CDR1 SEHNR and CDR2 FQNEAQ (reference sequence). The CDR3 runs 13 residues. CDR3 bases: TGTGCCAGATCCGGCAAGACGAGGAATGAGCAGTTCTTC. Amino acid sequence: CARSGKTRNEQFF.

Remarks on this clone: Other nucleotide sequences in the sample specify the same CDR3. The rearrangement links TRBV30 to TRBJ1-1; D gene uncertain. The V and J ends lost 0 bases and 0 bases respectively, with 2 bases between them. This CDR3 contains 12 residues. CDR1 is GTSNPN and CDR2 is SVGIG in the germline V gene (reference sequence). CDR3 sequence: CAWSVLNTEAFF. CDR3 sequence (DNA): TGTGCCTGGAGTGTACTGAACACTGAAGCTTTCTTT.

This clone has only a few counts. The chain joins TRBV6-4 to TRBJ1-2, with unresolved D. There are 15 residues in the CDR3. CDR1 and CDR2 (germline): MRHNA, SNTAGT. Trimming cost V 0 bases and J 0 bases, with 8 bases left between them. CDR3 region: CASSDSRYTNYGYTF. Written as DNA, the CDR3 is TGTGCCAGCAGTGACTCGAGGTATACTAACTATGGCTACACCTTC.

Here the CDR3 DNA reads TGTGCCAGCAGCTTAACCCTCGGACCGGGACTAGCGGGTCATGAGCAGTTCTTC. Protein product: CASSLTLGPGLAGHEQFF. The J gene is TRBJ2-1, the V gene TRBV13; 12 nucleotides align to TRBD2. The CDR3 covers 18 residues. The V gene's germline CDR1 is PRHDT and CDR2 FYEKMQ (reference sequence). With V trimmed by 2 bases and J by 8 bases, 13 bases remained unmatched.

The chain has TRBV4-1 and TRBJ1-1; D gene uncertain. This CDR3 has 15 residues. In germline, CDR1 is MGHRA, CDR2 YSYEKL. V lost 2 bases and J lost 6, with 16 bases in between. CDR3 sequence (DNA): TGCGCCAGCAGCCAACGAGGATCGGCGGCTTCTGAAGCTTTCTTT. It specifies CASSQRGSAASEAFF.

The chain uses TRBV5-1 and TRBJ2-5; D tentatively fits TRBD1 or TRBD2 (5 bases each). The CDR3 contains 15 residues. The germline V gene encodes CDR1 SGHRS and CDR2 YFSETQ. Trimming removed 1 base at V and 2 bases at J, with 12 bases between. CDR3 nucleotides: TGCGCCAGCAGCTTGACGGGCTGGGGGCAAGAGACCCAGTACTTC. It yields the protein CASSLTGWGQETQYF.

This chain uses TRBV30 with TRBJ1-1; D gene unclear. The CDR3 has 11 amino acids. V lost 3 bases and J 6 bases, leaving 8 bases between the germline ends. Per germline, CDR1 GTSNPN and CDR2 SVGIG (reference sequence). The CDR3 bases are TGTGCCTGGAGCGAGGAGGCTGAAGCTTTCTTT. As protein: CAWSEEAEAFF.

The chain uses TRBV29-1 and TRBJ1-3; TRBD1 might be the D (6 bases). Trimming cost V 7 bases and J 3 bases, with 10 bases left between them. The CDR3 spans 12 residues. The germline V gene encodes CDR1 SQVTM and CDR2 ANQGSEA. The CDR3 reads CSAGQSGNTIYF. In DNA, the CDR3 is TGCAGCGCCGGACAGAGTGGAAACACCATATATTTT.

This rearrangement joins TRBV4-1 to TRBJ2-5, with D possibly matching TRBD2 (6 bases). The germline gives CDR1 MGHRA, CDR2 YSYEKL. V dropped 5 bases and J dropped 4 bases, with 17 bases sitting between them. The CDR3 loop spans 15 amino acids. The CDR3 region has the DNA TGCGCCAGCAGCTTGGCAGGAGGGCAGAGAGAGACCCAGTACTTC. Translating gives CASSLAGGQRETQYF.

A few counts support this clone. CDR3 sequence: CASSSPAGEEQFF. The CDR3, as DNA: TGTGCCAGCAGCTCCCCAGCGGGAGAGGAGCAGTTCTTC. The chain combines TRBV11-2 with TRBJ2-1, with 8 positions matching TRBD2. CDR3 length: 13 amino acids. Germline-derived CDR1 and CDR2 are SGHAT and FQNNGV. V lost 4 bases and J lost 10; bases outside the gene matches: 6. Full variable domain (rest looked up from reference TRBV11-2 and TRBJ2-1): EAGVAQSPRYKIIEKRQSVAFWCNPISGHATLYWYQQILGQGPKLLIQFQNNGVVDDSQLPKDRFSAERLKGVDSTLKIQPAKLEDSAVYLCASSSPAGEEQFFGPGTRLTVL.

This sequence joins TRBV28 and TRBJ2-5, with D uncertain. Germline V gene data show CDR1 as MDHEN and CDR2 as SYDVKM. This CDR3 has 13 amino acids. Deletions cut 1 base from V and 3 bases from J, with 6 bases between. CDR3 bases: TGTGCCAGCAGTTTATATGGGGAAGAGACCCAGTACTTC. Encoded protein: CASSLYGEETQYF.

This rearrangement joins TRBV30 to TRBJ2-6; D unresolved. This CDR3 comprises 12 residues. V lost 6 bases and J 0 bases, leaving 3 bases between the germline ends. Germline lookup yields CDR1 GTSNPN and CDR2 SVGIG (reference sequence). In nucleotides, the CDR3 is TGTGCCTGCAGCTCTGGGGCCAACGTCCTGACTTTC. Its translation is CACSSGANVLTF.